The sequence of this TCR beta chain was determined in a study of monozygotic twins with inflammatory bowel disease. Study-level results: Possibly because of limited power, concordant and discordant twins showed no difference in repertoire similarity. Fewer shared clonotypes with others were found in IBD patients than in healthy twins, especially with disease activity.

To note about this clonotype: Its target is not known.

This CDR3 comprises 14 residues. Germline lookup yields CDR1 SEHNR and CDR2 FQNEAQ (reference sequence). UMIs incorporating a 6-nucleotide sample barcode were appended by means of template switching. TCRdb re-analyzed the 5' RACE reads; it lists each CDR3 protein once, without DNA. This sample contains nearly 450,000 distinct CDR3 sequences. The sequence came from a human donor with ulcerative colitis or Crohn's disease, or a healthy co-twin of an affected twin (not recorded which). This chain joins TRBV7-9 and TRBJ1-6; the D gene TCRdb calls, TRBD1, cannot be checked with no DNA. Material: blood. Here the CDR3 reads CASSLSQGHSPLHF.